These 29 T cell receptor beta chains came from one sample sequenced in a study of blood T cell repertoires in COVID-19. Only in-frame clones appear in the TCRdb table, and some are missing; sequencing was by immunoSEQ multiplex PCR. This table has more than 350,000 clones, about 86% appearing once. Sequenced sample: PBMCs or T cells enriched from blood (not recorded which). The receptor source for this set is a woman aged 50 to 60 who had recovered from COVID-19.

The chain is built from TRBV14 and TRBJ2-7, with 8 bases aligning to TRBD1. V shed 3 bases, J shed 3 bases, and the junction held 16 bases outside the gene matches. The CDR3 loop spans 18 amino acids. The germline CDR1 and CDR2 sequences are SGHDN and FVKESK. In DNA, the CDR3 is TGTGCCAGCAGCCAGATCGACAGGGGAACAGGACTGGGCTACGAGCAGTACTTC. Protein product: CASSQIDRGTGLGYEQYF.

The V and J genes are TRBV3-1 (or the pseudogene TRBV3-2) and TRBJ2-4; weak D call: TRBD2 (6 bases). Germline V CDR1 and CDR2: LGHDT, YNNKEL (reference sequence). With 5 bases removed from V and 0 bases from J, the gap between germline ends came to 14 bases. This CDR3 is 16 amino acids long. The CDR3 DNA reads as TGTGCCAGCAGCGGGGGGTTCCTACTAGCCAAAAACATTCAGTACTTC. Amino acid sequence: CASSGGFLLAKNIQYF.

This CDR3 is CASSFNRAKNIQYF. CDR3 nucleotides: TGTGCCAGCAGCTTTAATAGAGCCAAAAACATTCAGTACTTC. This chain links TRBV7-8 with TRBJ2-4; D remains ambiguous. Trimming took off 3 bases at V and 0 bases at J, with 6 bases between the two ends. The CDR3 loop spans 14 amino acids. The germline V gene encodes CDR1 SGHVS and CDR2 FQNEAQ.

V usage is TRBV5-8 and J usage is TRBJ1-3; D gene unclear. The CDR3 extends over 13 amino acids. V lost 2 bases and J lost 4, with 7 bases in between. CDR1 is SGHTS, CDR2 YDEGEE, per germline. In DNA, the CDR3 is TGTGCCAGCAGCTTTTTATCCGGAAACACCATATATTTT. Translating gives CASSFLSGNTIYF.

V gene TRBV6-5 combines with J gene TRBJ2-7; a weak D match, TRBD1 (7 bases). Between the trimmed V and J ends, which lost 1 base and 12 bases, there was a span of 25 bases. There are 16 residues in the CDR3. Germline V CDR1 and CDR2: MNHEY, SVGAGI. Here the CDR3 reads CASSYYGGGKRQRMYF. CDR3 nucleotide sequence: TGTGCCAGCAGTTACTACGGAGGGGGCAAGAGACAGAGAATGTACTTC.

In nucleotides, the CDR3 is TGTGCCTGGGGACATGCGGGAAACACCATATATTTT. Protein product: CAWGHAGNTIYF. The chain recombines TRBV30 with TRBJ1-3; a weak D match, TRBD1 (5 bases). Per the germline V gene, CDR1 is GTSNPN and CDR2 is SVGIG (reference sequence). There are 12 residues in the CDR3. V shed 5 bases and J shed 4 bases, with 9 bases lying between them.

This clone was seen only once. The chain uses TRBV2 and TRBJ2-1, with 12 nucleotides matching TRBD2. The germline V gene encodes CDR1 SNHLY and CDR2 FYNNEI. After removal of 4 bases from V and 7 bases from J, the junction contained 8 bases not matched to a gene. The CDR3 has 16 residues. In DNA form, the CDR3 reads TGTGCCAGCAGTGGCCTAGCGGGGGGGCCTTCGAATGAGCAGTTCTTC. Residues: CASSGLAGGPSNEQFF.

This sequence joins TRBV30 and TRBJ1-6, with D unresolved. Germline V gene sequence: CDR1 GTSNPN, CDR2 SVGIG (reference sequence). V was trimmed by 4 bases and J by 7 bases, leaving 11 bases between them. The CDR3 extends over 13 amino acids. CDR3 protein: CAWTYSRNSPLHF. CDR3 DNA: TGTGCCTGGACTTACAGTAGAAATTCACCCCTCCACTTT.

This clone was recorded only once. The rearrangement joins TRBV6-5 to TRBJ2-7; D is ambiguous. V dropped 5 bases and J dropped 0 bases, with 11 bases sitting between them. This CDR3 has 14 amino acids. Per the germline V gene, CDR1 is MNHEY and CDR2 is SVGAGI. The CDR3 bases are TGTGCCAGCAGTCGACTCCCTAGCTCCTACGAGCAGTACTTC. The encoded protein is CASSRLPSSYEQYF.

The V call is TRBV10-2, the J call TRBJ1-5; tentatively, D is TRBD1 (6 bases). The CDR3 is 14 residues long. Germline V CDR1 and CDR2: WSHSY, SAAADI. V was cut by 6 bases and J by 2 bases, with 11 bases left in between. CDR3 coding DNA: TGCGCCAGCAGGACAGGTCTTGGCAATCAGCCCCAGCATTTT. Protein product: CASRTGLGNQPQHF.

This CDR3 is CASRGAGNQPQHF. CDR3 DNA sequence: TGTGCCAGCAGGGGGGCGGGCAATCAGCCCCAGCATTTT. The genes are TRBV19 and TRBJ1-5, with 7 bases identical to TRBD1. The junction had 4 bases not matched to a gene; V was cut back by 9 bases and J by 2 bases. Germline-derived CDR1 and CDR2 are LNHDA and SQIVND (reference sequence). The CDR3 has 13 amino acids.

V is TRBV27 and J is TRBJ1-6; a possible D gene is TRBD1 (6 bases). The CDR3 totals 16 residues. CDR1 and CDR2 (germline): MNHEY, SMNVEV (reference sequence). Trimming cost V 7 bases and J 6 bases, with 19 bases left between them. The CDR3 loop reads CASTPIPGHVNSPLHF. The CDR3 bases are TGTGCCAGCACACCCATTCCGGGACACGTTAATTCACCCCTCCACTTT.

V and J are TRBV28 and TRBJ2-2; the match to TRBD1 covers 7 bases. Germline V gene lookup returns CDR1 MDHEN and CDR2 SYDVKM. The V gene end was trimmed by 6 bases and the J gene end by 0 bases; junction bases not matched to a gene: 7. The CDR3 contains 16 residues. Written as DNA, the CDR3 is TGTGCCAGCAGCAAACGGACAGGCGCGAACACCGGGGAGCTGTTTTTT. Its translation is CASSKRTGANTGELFF.

This clone was recorded only once. This chain links TRBV18 with TRBJ1-1; possible D gene TRBD1, 5 bases. CDR1 is KGHSH and CDR2 is LQKENI in the germline V gene. The CDR3 extends over 15 amino acids. Between the trimmed V and J ends, which lost 3 bases and 4 bases, there was a span of 15 bases. CDR3 sequence reads: CASSPLGVEGTEAFF. The CDR3 nucleotides are TGTGCCAGCTCACCTCTAGGGGTGGAGGGCACTGAAGCTTTCTTT.

This clone was seen just once. The gene calls are TRBV25-1 and TRBJ2-3; weak D call: TRBD2 (5 bases). V lost 10 bases to trimming and J lost 6 bases, with 14 bases between them. CDR3 length equals 12 residues. Germline CDR1 MGHDK, CDR2 SYGVNS. CDR3 sequence: CAIEGGLDTQYF. In DNA, the CDR3 is TGTGCCATCGAAGGAGGTTTGGATACGCAGTATTTT.

The chain combines TRBV7-9 with TRBJ2-7, with TRBD1 matching over 7 bases. Trimming removed 5 bases from V and 6 bases from J; junction bases left unmatched: 7. Germline CDR1 is SEHNR and CDR2 is FQNEAQ (reference sequence). This CDR3 is 13 amino acids long. CDR3: CASSPGTEREQYF. In DNA form, the CDR3 reads TGTGCCAGCAGCCCCGGGACAGAACGCGAGCAGTACTTC.

The chain recombines TRBV5-6 with TRBJ1-1; D remains unclear. Germline V gives CDR1 SGHDT, CDR2 YYEEEE. The CDR3 extends over 12 amino acids. V dropped 2 bases and J dropped 6 bases, with 8 bases sitting between them. The chain's CDR3 is CASSLDGAEAFF. For the CDR3, the DNA is TGTGCCAGCAGCTTAGACGGGGCTGAAGCTTTCTTT. The full variable domain, completed using reference TRBV5-6 and TRBJ1-1, is DAGVTQSPTHLIKTRGQQVTLRCSPKSGHDTVSWYQQALGQGPQFIFQYYEEEERQRGNFPDRFSGHQFPNYSSELNVNALLLGDSALYLCASSLDGAEAFFGQGTRLTVV.

This chain connects TRBV6-5 to TRBJ1-2, with TRBD1 as a possible D gene (6 bases). This CDR3 has 12 residues. V dropped 9 bases and J dropped 4 bases, with 12 bases sitting between them. Germline V gives CDR1 MNHEY, CDR2 SVGAGI. CDR3 DNA sequence: TGTGCCAGGTACAGGGACCTCTATGGCTACACCTTC. Its translation is CARYRDLYGYTF.

V gene TRBV7-2 combines with J gene TRBJ1-1; TRBD1 matches at 10 bases. The CDR3 is made up of 13 amino acids. The V and J ends lost 4 bases and 5 bases, in that order; junction bases with no gene match: 1. Germline lookup yields CDR1 SGHTA and CDR2 FQGNSA. CDR3 sequence (DNA): TGTGCCAGCAGCTCGGACAGGGGGACTGAAGCTTTCTTT. It yields the protein CASSSDRGTEAFF.

This clone is a singleton in its sample. The CDR3 sequence is CASSLGQGGRVQYF. The CDR3 DNA is TGTGCCAGCAGTTTAGGCCAGGGGGGTCGGGTGCAGTACTTC. This chain links TRBV28 with TRBJ2-7; D is possibly TRBD1 (7 bases). The CDR3 is 14 residues long. V was shortened by 2 bases and J by 9 bases, with 17 bases between the two germline ends. Germline V gene sequence: CDR1 MDHEN, CDR2 SYDVKM.

The chain is built from TRBV4-3 and TRBJ2-2, with 11 bases identical to TRBD1. Germline V gene data show CDR1 as LGHNA and CDR2 as YSLEER. CDR3 length equals 16 residues. Trimming cost V 0 bases and J 6 bases; bases outside gene matches: 3. CDR3 coding DNA: TGCGCCAGCAGCCAAGATAGGGACAGGGGGGCCGGGGAGCTGTTTTTT. Translating gives CASSQDRDRGAGELFF.

This clone has only one observation. This sequence joins TRBV4-2 and TRBJ1-3; D unclear. The CDR3 runs to 16 residues. V dropped 4 bases and J dropped 0 bases, with 13 bases sitting between them. Germline V gives CDR1 LGHNA, CDR2 YNFKEQ. The CDR3 DNA reads as TGTGCCAGCAGCCGACTCGGCGACTACTCTGGAAACACCATATATTTT. Translating gives CASSRLGDYSGNTIYF.

The chain couples TRBV5-6 to TRBJ2-5; the match to TRBD2 covers 12 bases. The CDR3 sequence is 17 residues long. V shed 0 bases and J 5 bases; nucleotides not matched to a gene: 8. The germline gives CDR1 SGHDT, CDR2 YYEEEE. The CDR3 loop reads CASSLGLAGGPRETQYF. The CDR3 DNA reads TGTGCCAGCAGCTTGGGCCTAGCGGGGGGGCCTCGGGAGACCCAGTACTTC.

This clone was found once. The genes are TRBV18 and TRBJ1-4; TRBD1 agrees at 7 bases. Germline V gene data show CDR1 as KGHSH and CDR2 as LQKENI. This CDR3 contains 15 residues. J was trimmed by 7 bases and V by 3 bases; bases with no gene match: 8. As DNA, the CDR3 is TGTGCCAGCTCACCTCAGGGGGTACCTGGTGAAAAACTGTTTTTT. Translating it yields CASSPQGVPGEKLFF.

CDR3 residues: CASSSQLVGNTIYF. In nucleotides, the CDR3 is TGTGCCAGCAGCTCCCAGTTGGTTGGAAACACCATATATTTT. The chain uses TRBV5-5 and TRBJ1-3; D not certain. In germline, CDR1 is SGHKS, CDR2 YYEKEE (reference sequence). V was trimmed by 3 bases and J by 3 bases, leaving 10 bases between them. There are 14 residues in the CDR3.

The V and J genes are TRBV19 and TRBJ1-2; the D gene is possibly TRBD1 (5 bases). CDR3 size: 13 residues. From germline, CDR1 is LNHDA and CDR2 SQIVND (reference sequence). V lost 7 bases and J 4 bases, leaving 13 bases between the germline ends. The CDR3 reads CASNQGSAYGYTF. The CDR3 coding sequence is TGTGCCAGTAATCAGGGTTCAGCCTATGGCTACACCTTC.

The V gene is TRBV6-1, the J gene TRBJ1-4, with TRBD1 identical over 8 bases. The CDR3 extends over 14 amino acids. V gave up 1 base and J gave up 5 bases; unmatched junction bases: 0. The germline CDR1 and CDR2 sequences are MNHNS and SASEGT. CDR3 nucleotide sequence: TGTGCCAGCAGTGAAGGGACAGGGAATGAAAAACTGTTTTTT. As protein: CASSEGTGNEKLFF.

The gene calls are TRBV27 and TRBJ1-2; D is undetermined. V lost 4 bases and J lost 4, with 19 bases in between. CDR1 is MNHEY, CDR2 SMNVEV, per germline (reference sequence). The CDR3 is 16 residues long. As DNA, the CDR3 is TGTGCCAGCAGTTCCTCCCCGGGTCACGGGGTCTATGGCTACACCTTC. Translated, it gives CASSSSPGHGVYGYTF.

The chain links TRBV30 to TRBJ1-2; TRBD1 aligns across 7 bases. Germline assignment: CDR1 GTSNPN and CDR2 SVGIG (reference sequence). The V segment lost 2 bases and the J segment 4 bases; nucleotides outside the gene matches: 10. This CDR3 has 15 amino acids. This CDR3 is CAWSPTRQGVYGYTF. The CDR3 DNA reads TGTGCCTGGAGTCCAACTCGACAGGGCGTCTATGGCTACACCTTC. Full variable domain (missing parts from reference TRBV30 and TRBJ1-2): SQTIHQWPATLVQPVGSPLSLECTVEGTSNPNLYWYRQAAGRGLQLLFYSVGIGQISSEVPQNLSASRPQDRQFILSSKKLLLSDSGFYLCAWSPTRQGVYGYTFGSGTRLTVV.